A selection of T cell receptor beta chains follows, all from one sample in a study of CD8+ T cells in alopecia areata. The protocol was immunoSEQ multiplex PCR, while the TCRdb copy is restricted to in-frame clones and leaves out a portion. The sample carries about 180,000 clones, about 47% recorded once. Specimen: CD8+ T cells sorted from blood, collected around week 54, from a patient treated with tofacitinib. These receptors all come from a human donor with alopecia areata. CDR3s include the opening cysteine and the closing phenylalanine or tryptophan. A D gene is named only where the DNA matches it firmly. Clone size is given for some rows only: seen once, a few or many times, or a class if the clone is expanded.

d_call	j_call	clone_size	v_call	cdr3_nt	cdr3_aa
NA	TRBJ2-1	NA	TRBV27	TGTGCCAGCAGTTTGGTGAGAGGGAAGGATGAGCAGTTCTTC	CASSLVRGKDEQFF
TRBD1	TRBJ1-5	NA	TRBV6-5	TGTGCCAGCAGTTCGGGACAGGGAAGCAATCAGCCCCAGCATTTT	CASSSGQGSNQPQHF
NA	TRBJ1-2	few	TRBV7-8	TGTGCCAGCAGCCGCGAGGGGAGGAGGGGCTACACCTTC	CASSREGRRGYTF
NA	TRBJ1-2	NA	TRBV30	TGTGCCTGGAGTGTGGAGGTCCTAAATGGCTACACCTTC	CAWSVEVLNGYTF
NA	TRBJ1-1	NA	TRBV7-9	TGTGCCAGCAGCTTAGTAGCAGGGGAGACTGAAGCTTTCTTT	CASSLVAGETEAFF
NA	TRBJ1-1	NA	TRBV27	TGTGCCAGCAGTAACACAGCCATGAACACTGAAGCTTTCTTT	CASSNTAMNTEAFF
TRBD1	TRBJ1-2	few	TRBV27	TGTGCCAGCAGTGCCGGACAGGGGGCGAACGGCTACACCTTC	CASSAGQGANGYTF
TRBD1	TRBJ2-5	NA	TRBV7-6	TGTGCCAGCAGCTTAAGCGGTCGATCCTGTCCGTCCGACAGGGAAGAGACCCAGTACTTC	CASSLSGRSCPSDREETQYF
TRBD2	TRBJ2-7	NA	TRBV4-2	TGTGCCAGCAGCCAAGCGAACGAGCGGGGAGCCTATTACGAGCAGTACTTC	CASSQANERGAYYEQYF
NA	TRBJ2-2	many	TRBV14	TGTGCCAGCAGCCAAGTTCCGGGCGGGGAGCTGTTTTTT	CASSQVPGGELFF
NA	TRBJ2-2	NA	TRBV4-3	TGCGCCAGCAGCCAAGATTGGCCGCGTGACGGGGAGCTGTTTTTT	CASSQDWPRDGELFF
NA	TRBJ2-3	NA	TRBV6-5	TGTGCCAGCAGTGATCTTGGGTATACGCAGTATTTT	CASSDLGYTQYF
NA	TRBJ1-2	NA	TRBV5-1	TGCGCCAGCAGCTTGACAGGGTTAGCAAACTATGGCTACACCTTC	CASSLTGLANYGYTF
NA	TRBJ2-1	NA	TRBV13	TGTGCCAGCAGCTCCTGGACCCTACGGGATGAGCAGTTCTTC	CASSSWTLRDEQFF
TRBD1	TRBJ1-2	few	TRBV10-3	TGTGCCATCAGTGCGAGGACAGGGGCAGCTAACTATGGCTACACCTTC	CAISARTGAANYGYTF
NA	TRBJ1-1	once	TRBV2	TGTGCCAGCAGTGAGTCACTGAACACTGAAGCTTTCTTT	CASSESLNTEAFF
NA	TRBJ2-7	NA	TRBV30	TGTGCCTGGAGTGTGTCTCCCGAGCAGTACTTC	CAWSVSPEQYF
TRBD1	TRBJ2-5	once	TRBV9	TGTGCCAGCAGAGGACAGGGACAAGAGACCCAGTACTTC	CASRGQGQETQYF
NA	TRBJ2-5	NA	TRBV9	TGTGCCAGCAGCGTAGGAGGTGTTCAAGAGACCCAGTACTTC	CASSVGGVQETQYF
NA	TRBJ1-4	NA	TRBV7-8	TGTGCCAGCAGCCACCCAAGGGGGAACGAAAAACTGTTTTTT	CASSHPRGNEKLFF
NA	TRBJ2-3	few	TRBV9	TGTGCCAGCAGCGTAGAAGGTGGACGCACAGATACGCAGTATTTT	CASSVEGGRTDTQYF
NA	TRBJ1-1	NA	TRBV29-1	TGCAGCGTCGCGGTTGAAACTGAAGCTTTCTTT	CSVAVETEAFF